This TCR beta chain was identified in a study of T cell responses to AZD1222 COVID-19 vaccine. General study results and limits: Reportedly, close to half of spike-specific TCRs are directed against unmutated variant regions. Without day 14 samples, only post-peak T cell repertoires were studied. Donors were largely white British and mainly female; clonal diversity was possibly underestimated.

The V end was cut by 0 bases, the J end by 0 bases, with 7 bases between. CDR1 is SGHNT and CDR2 is YYREEE in the germline V gene (reference sequence). This CDR3 region has 15 residues. In the case of this clone: Its antigen is as yet unknown.

TCRdb's copy holds only in-frame clones and misses some; the assay was immunoSEQ multiplex PCR. The table includes about 56,000 clones, approximately 86% detected once. Sequenced here: peripheral blood, sampled 28 days after the second AZD1222 dose. This receptor was taken from an adult who received the AZD1222 COVID-19 vaccine. This chain links TRBV5-4 with TRBJ2-1, with a weak D call TRBD1 (5 bases). CDR3 sequence (DNA): TGTGCCAGCAGCTTGGACAGGAACTCCTACAATGAGCAGTTCTTC. Translating gives CASSLDRNSYNEQFF.